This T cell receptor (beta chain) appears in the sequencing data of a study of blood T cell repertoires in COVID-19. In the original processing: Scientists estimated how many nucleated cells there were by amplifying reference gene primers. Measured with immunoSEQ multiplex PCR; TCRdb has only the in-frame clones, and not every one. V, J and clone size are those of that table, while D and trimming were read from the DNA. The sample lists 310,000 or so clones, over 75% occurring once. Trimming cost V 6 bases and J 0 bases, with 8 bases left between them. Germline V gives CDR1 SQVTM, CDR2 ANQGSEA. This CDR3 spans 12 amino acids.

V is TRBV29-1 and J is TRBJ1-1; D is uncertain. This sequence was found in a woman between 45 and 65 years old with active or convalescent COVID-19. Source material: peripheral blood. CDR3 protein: CSVMRMNTEAFF. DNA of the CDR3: TGCAGCGTCATGAGAATGAACACTGAAGCTTTCTTT.